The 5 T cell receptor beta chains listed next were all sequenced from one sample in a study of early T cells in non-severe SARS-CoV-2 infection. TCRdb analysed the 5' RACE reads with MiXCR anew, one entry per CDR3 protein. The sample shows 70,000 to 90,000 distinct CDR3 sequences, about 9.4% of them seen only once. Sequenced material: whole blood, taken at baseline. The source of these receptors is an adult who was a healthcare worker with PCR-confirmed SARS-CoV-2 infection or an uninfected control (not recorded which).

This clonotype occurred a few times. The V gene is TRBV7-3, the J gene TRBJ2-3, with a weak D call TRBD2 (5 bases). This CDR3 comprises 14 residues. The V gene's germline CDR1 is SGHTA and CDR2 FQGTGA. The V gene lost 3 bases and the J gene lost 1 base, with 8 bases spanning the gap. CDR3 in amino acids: CASSLHGGTDTQYF. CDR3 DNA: TGTGCCAGCAGCTTGCACGGGGGCACAGATACGCAGTATTTT.

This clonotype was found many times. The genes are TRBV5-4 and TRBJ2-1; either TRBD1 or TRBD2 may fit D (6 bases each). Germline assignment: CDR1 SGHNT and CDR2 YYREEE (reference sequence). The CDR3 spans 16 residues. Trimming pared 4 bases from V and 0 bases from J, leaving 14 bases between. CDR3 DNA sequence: TGTGCCAGCAGCCTCGGGGGCGGACGCTCCTACAATGAGCAGTTCTTC. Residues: CASSLGGGRSYNEQFF.

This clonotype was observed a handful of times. The CDR3 loop reads CSASPPSRAGELFF. Here the CDR3 DNA reads TGCAGTGCTAGCCCCCCCTCTAGGGCCGGGGAGCTGTTTTTT. The chain has TRBV20-1 and TRBJ2-2; no firm D call. The CDR3 sequence is 14 residues long. From germline, CDR1 is DFQATT and CDR2 SNEGSKA (reference sequence). Trimming pared 3 bases from V and 6 bases from J, leaving 14 bases between.

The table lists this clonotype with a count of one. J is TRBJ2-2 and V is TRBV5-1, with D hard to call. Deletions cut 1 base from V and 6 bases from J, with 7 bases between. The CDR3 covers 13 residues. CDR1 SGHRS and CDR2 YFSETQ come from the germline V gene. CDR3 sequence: CASSLMQAGELFF. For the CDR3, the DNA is TGCGCCAGCAGCTTGATGCAGGCCGGGGAGCTGTTTTTT.

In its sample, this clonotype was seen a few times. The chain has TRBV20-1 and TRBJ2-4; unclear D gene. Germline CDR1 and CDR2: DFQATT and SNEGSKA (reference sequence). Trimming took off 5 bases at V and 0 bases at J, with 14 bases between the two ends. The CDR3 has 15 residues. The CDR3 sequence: CSARVVGLAKNIQYF. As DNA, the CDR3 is TGCAGTGCTCGCGTGGTCGGCCTAGCCAAAAACATTCAGTACTTC.